The 27 T cell receptor beta chains below were found in one sample sequenced in a study of cytomegalovirus exposure and HLA in healthy donors. The assay was immunoSEQ multiplex PCR, and TCRdb's table has in-frame clones only and misses some. The repertoire holds 160,000 or so clones, with approximately 90% as singletons. Source material: PBMCs. These receptor sequences come from a man aged 18 to 29 in good health and CMV-seronegative.

V gene TRBV29-1 combines with J gene TRBJ2-1, with D tentatively TRBD1 (5 bases). Trimming shortened V by 4 bases and J by 8 bases, and 15 bases separated the two germline ends. The CDR3 runs 13 residues. CDR1 is SQVTM, CDR2 ANQGSEA, per germline. DNA for the CDR3: TGCAGCGTTGTTAGTCAGGGCGTGGATGAGCAGTTCTTC. Protein product: CSVVSQGVDEQFF.

The CDR3 DNA sequence: TGTGCCAGCTCTGCCGCGGGGGGCAATCAGCCCCAGCATTTT. The encoded protein is CASSAAGGNQPQHF. This rearrangement joins TRBV18 to TRBJ1-5, with D perhaps matching TRBD1 (5 bases). The V and J ends lost 6 bases and 2 bases respectively, with 11 bases between them. This CDR3 contains 14 residues. From germline, CDR1 is KGHSH and CDR2 LQKENI. Combining the CDR3 with reference TRBV18 and TRBJ1-5 gives the whole variable domain NAGVMQNPRHLVRRRGQEARLRCSPMKGHSHVYWYRQLPEEGLKFMVYLQKENIIDESGMPKERFSAEFPKEGPSILRIQQVVRGDSAAYFCASSAAGGNQPQHFGDGTRLSIL.

This clone came up a few times. The chain recombines TRBV6-5 with TRBJ2-7, with 7 bases identical to TRBD1. Trimming at V came to 7 bases and at J to 3 bases, leaving 9 bases not matched to a gene. This CDR3 has 14 residues. Germline CDR1 is MNHEY and CDR2 is SVGAGI. In nucleotides, the CDR3 is TGTGCCAGCAAAGGGGGCGCATACTACTACGAGCAGTACTTC. Translating gives CASKGGAYYYEQYF.

This clone was seen a handful of times. The genes are TRBV7-9 and TRBJ2-2; possibly TRBD1 for D (6 bases). V dropped 1 base and J dropped 0 bases, with 15 bases sitting between them. The CDR3 is 18 residues long. Looked up from germline, CDR1 is SEHNR and CDR2 is FQNEAQ (reference sequence). CDR3 nucleotide sequence: TGTGCCAGCAGCTTAGGGCAGGGGATTCGACCGAACACCGGGGAGCTGTTTTTT. It translates to CASSLGQGIRPNTGELFF.

Here the CDR3 DNA reads TGTGCCAGCAGTGGGGGGGGGCTAGCGTCGAATGAGCAGTTCTTC. Protein product: CASSGGGLASNEQFF. This rearrangement joins TRBV6-1 to TRBJ2-1; a weak D match, TRBD2 (7 bases). The germline V gene encodes CDR1 MNHNS and CDR2 SASEGT. The V end lost 4 bases, the J end lost 7 bases, and 17 bases lay between the germline ends. The length of the CDR3 is 15 residues.

The chain couples TRBV5-1 to TRBJ2-3, with 11 bases that match TRBD2. The V segment lost 3 bases and the J segment 6 bases; nucleotides outside the gene matches: 6. Germline V gene lookup returns CDR1 SGHRS and CDR2 YFSETQ. This CDR3 contains 15 residues. CDR3: CASSSTSGSRDTQYF. The CDR3 DNA reads as TGCGCCAGCAGCTCCACTAGCGGGAGTCGGGATACGCAGTATTTT.

This chain connects TRBV27 to TRBJ1-1, with D perhaps TRBD1 (5 bases). CDR1 MNHEY and CDR2 SMNVEV come from the germline V gene (reference sequence). V lost 5 bases, J lost 4 bases, and 17 bases lay in between. The CDR3 covers 15 residues. The CDR3, as DNA: TGTGCCAGCAGTGTCACATTAGGGGTCGGCACTGAAGCTTTCTTT. Translation gives CASSVTLGVGTEAFF.

The chain uses TRBV6-5 and TRBJ1-4, with 7 bases fitting TRBD1. Germline V gives CDR1 MNHEY, CDR2 SVGAGI. J lost 3 bases, V lost 6 bases, and 4 bases had no gene match. CDR3 size: 14 residues. In DNA, the CDR3 is TGTGCCAGCAGCCCGGGACAGCCTAATGAAAAACTGTTTTTT. Protein product: CASSPGQPNEKLFF.

The chain uses TRBV13 and TRBJ2-5; 8 nucleotides align to TRBD1. The J segment lost 5 bases and the V segment lost 4 bases, leaving 6 bases of the junction unmatched. From germline, CDR1 is PRHDT and CDR2 FYEKMQ (reference sequence). This CDR3 is 14 amino acids long. Written as DNA, the CDR3 is TGTGCCAGCAGCTATTGGACAGGGACTGAGACCCAGTACTTC. It yields the protein CASSYWTGTETQYF.

This clone has only a few counts. This chain connects TRBV7-6 to TRBJ2-3; 8 bases line up with TRBD2. This CDR3 spans 15 amino acids. Germline assignment: CDR1 SGHVS and CDR2 FNYEAQ. With V trimmed by 8 bases and J by 3 bases, 10 bases remained unmatched. CDR3 residues: CASHPRGLGTDTQYF. CDR3 nucleotides: TGTGCCAGCCACCCTCGGGGACTAGGAACAGATACGCAGTATTTT.

This clone was found once. V is TRBV29-1 and J is TRBJ2-6; the D gene is possibly TRBD1 (6 bases). The CDR3 consists of 14 residues. In germline, CDR1 is SQVTM, CDR2 ANQGSEA. The V and J ends lost 6 bases and 0 bases respectively, with 9 bases between them. The CDR3 DNA is TGCAGCGTGGGGGCTCTCTCTGGGGCCAACGTCCTGACTTTC. It is translated as CSVGALSGANVLTF.

This clone appeared a single time. The chain couples TRBV6-5 to TRBJ2-1, with 11 nucleotides matching TRBD2. The germline V gene encodes CDR1 MNHEY and CDR2 SVGAGI. The CDR3 contains 16 residues. V trimming: 4 bases; J trimming: 5 bases; junction bases outside the gene matches: 7. In nucleotides, the CDR3 is TGTGCCAGCAGTTTCCTCCTAGCGGGAGGACACAATGAGCAGTTCTTC. Encoded protein: CASSFLLAGGHNEQFF.

This clone came up once. This rearrangement joins TRBV4-1 to TRBJ1-3; D is unresolved. The CDR3 is made up of 16 amino acids. V lost 1 base to trimming and J lost 1 base, with 11 bases between them. CDR1 and CDR2 from the germline V gene are MGHRA and YSYEKL. The DNA of the CDR3 is TGCGCCAGCAGCCAAGTCGTTATCTTGTCTGGAAACACCATATATTTT. This translates into CASSQVVILSGNTIYF.

The V gene is TRBV7-2, the J gene TRBJ2-1; TRBD2 is a possible D gene (7 bases). This CDR3 comprises 14 residues. Germline CDR1 reads SGHTA; CDR2 reads FQGNSA. The V end was cut by 4 bases, the J end by 5 bases, with 12 bases between. This chain's CDR3 is CASSWGGADNEQFF. The CDR3 DNA follows: TGTGCCAGCAGCTGGGGGGGGGCTGACAATGAGCAGTTCTTC. The full variable domain, with the rest looked up from reference TRBV7-2 and TRBJ2-1, is GAGVSQSPSNKVTEKGKDVELRCDPISGHTALYWYRQSLGQGLEFLIYFQGNSAPDKSGLPSDRFSAERTGGSVSTLTIQRTQQEDSAVYLCASSWGGADNEQFFGPGTRLTVL.

This chain uses TRBV11-2 with TRBJ2-7; 7 nucleotides agree with TRBD1. The germline V gene encodes CDR1 SGHAT and CDR2 FQNNGV. With 4 bases clipped from V and 2 bases from J, the junction kept 2 bases outside the gene matches. The CDR3 is made up of 13 amino acids. The CDR3 protein is CASSSTGAYEQYV. CDR3 sequence (DNA): TGTGCCAGCAGCTCCACAGGGGCCTACGAGCAGTACGTC.

The V gene is TRBV6-5, the J gene TRBJ2-2, with 12 bases identical to TRBD2. The CDR3 extends over 16 amino acids. Losses at the gene ends were 0 bases for V and 6 bases for J; bases not matched to a gene: 2. Germline CDR1 and CDR2: MNHEY and SVGAGI. CDR3 bases: TGTGCCAGCAGTTACTCCCTAGCGGGGGGGCCCGGGGAGCTGTTTTTT. It yields the protein CASSYSLAGGPGELFF.

The rearrangement joins TRBV7-2 to TRBJ2-7; 7 positions agree with TRBD2. The V gene end was trimmed by 2 bases and the J gene end by 6 bases; junction bases not matched to a gene: 4. From germline, CDR1 is SGHTA and CDR2 FQGNSA. This CDR3 has 13 amino acids. The CDR3 sequence is CASSLLGGPEQYV. The CDR3 nucleotides are TGTGCCAGCAGCTTATTGGGAGGGCCCGAGCAGTACGTC.

The V call is TRBV4-1, the J call TRBJ1-4; D gene uncertain. V dropped 3 bases and J dropped 11 bases, with 25 bases sitting between them. Germline-derived CDR1 and CDR2 are MGHRA and YSYEKL. The CDR3 spans 17 residues. CDR3 nucleotide sequence: TGCGCCAGCAGCCAGCCCCAAATGGGCCGCCAAGGCACTAAACTGTTTTTT. Translating gives CASSQPQMGRQGTKLFF.

The genes are TRBV28 and TRBJ2-2; TRBD2 might be the D (5 bases). The germline CDR1 and CDR2 sequences are MDHEN and SYDVKM. The CDR3 sequence is 18 residues long. V was shortened by 9 bases and J by 5 bases, with 28 bases between the two germline ends. The CDR3 nucleotides are TGTGCCAGGCCGAGACCGGGGAGCGGCCTAGAGGGAACCGGGGAGCTGTTTTTT. Translated, it gives CARPRPGSGLEGTGELFF. The whole variable domain, filled in from reference TRBV28 and TRBJ2-2, reads DVKVTQSSRYLVKRTGEKVFLECVQDMDHENMFWYRQDPGLGLRLIYFSYDVKMKEKGDIPEGYSVSREKKERFSLILESASTNQTSMYLCARPRPGSGLEGTGELFFGEGSRLTVL.

This clone has a single count. The chain carries TRBV27 and TRBJ2-1; 8 nucleotides match TRBD2. V lost 5 bases and J lost 2; bases outside the gene matches: 11. Germline V gene sequence: CDR1 MNHEY, CDR2 SMNVEV (reference sequence). The CDR3 totals 17 residues. CDR3 in amino acids: CASSPYASGPTYNEQFF. CDR3 sequence (DNA): TGTGCCAGCAGTCCCTATGCTAGCGGGCCGACCTACAATGAGCAGTTCTTC.

J is TRBJ2-7 and V is TRBV6-5; perhaps TRBD1 as D (6 bases). CDR3 length: 13 residues. Germline CDR1 is MNHEY and CDR2 is SVGAGI. Trimming left V 5 bases short and J 12 bases short, with 20 bases between. The DNA of the CDR3 is TGTGCCAGCAGTCCCGCCGTGTTTAGGGGGTTGTACGTC. It translates to CASSPAVFRGLYV.

This clone occurred a few times. The V call is TRBV4-1, the J call TRBJ1-2, with no clear D. V lost 1 base and J 5 bases, leaving 14 bases between the germline ends. The CDR3 extends over 15 amino acids. In germline, CDR1 is MGHRA, CDR2 YSYEKL. The CDR3 loop reads CASSQGEQILYGYTF. The CDR3 coding sequence is TGCGCCAGCAGCCAAGGGGAGCAGATTCTTTATGGCTACACCTTC.

The chain recombines TRBV6-5 with TRBJ2-7, with a weak D call TRBD2 (6 bases). The CDR3 consists of 14 residues. Germline V gives CDR1 MNHEY, CDR2 SVGAGI. With 7 bases removed from V and 5 bases from J, the gap between germline ends came to 18 bases. The CDR3 coding sequence is TGTGCCAGCAAGGCAGCGGGTAAGTACAACGAGCAGTACGTC. It codes for CASKAAGKYNEQYV.

The genes are TRBV7-9 and TRBJ2-3; possibly TRBD2 for D (6 bases). The CDR3 totals 15 residues. Germline V gives CDR1 SEHNR, CDR2 FQNEAQ (reference sequence). Trimming took 3 bases from V and 2 from J, leaving 12 bases between them. DNA of the CDR3: TGTGCCAGCAGCTTGAGGGGAGGCCCCACAGATACGCAGTATTTT. Its translation is CASSLRGGPTDTQYF.

The chain employs TRBV5-6 and TRBJ2-7; weak D call: TRBD1 (6 bases). The germline V gene has CDR1 SGHDT and CDR2 YYEEEE. Trimming stripped 4 bases from V and 3 bases from J, with 14 bases between. The CDR3 consists of 14 residues. CDR3: CASSRTDEIYEQYV. CDR3 coding DNA: TGTGCCAGCAGCAGGACAGATGAAATCTACGAGCAGTACGTC.

This clone occurred once. The genes are TRBV10-2 and TRBJ2-1; tentatively, D is TRBD1 (5 bases). This CDR3 comprises 14 residues. Germline V lookup: CDR1 WSHSY, CDR2 SAAADI. V dropped 9 bases and J dropped 1 base, with 13 bases sitting between them. CDR3 nucleotide sequence: TGCGCCAGTGCTGCAGGGTTATCCTACAATGAGCAGTTCTTC. Amino acids: CASAAGLSYNEQFF.

This clone was found a few times. The chain joins TRBV10-3 to TRBJ1-5, with 10 bases that match TRBD1. Germline loops: CDR1 ENHRY, CDR2 SYGVKD. V dropped 6 bases and J dropped 7; count of bases not matched to a gene: 6. This CDR3 is built from 14 residues. CDR3 nucleotide sequence: TGTGCCATCAGCGCCGGGACAGGGGACCAGCCCCAGCATTTT. Translating gives CAISAGTGDQPQHF.